This TCR beta chain was sequenced for a study of T cell repertoires in cytomegalovirus infection. Study-wide points: CMV carriers having the relevant HLA were flagged by cumulative public TCR beta family frequency.

This clonotype occurred many times. The antigen remains undetermined. Germline values: CDR1 SEHNR, CDR2 FQNEAQ (reference sequence). The CDR3 length is 16 residues. V lost 2 bases and J lost 2, with 14 bases in between. TCRdb re-called the reads through MiXCR, storing one row per CDR3 protein. The table lists 150,000 to 200,000 distinct CDR3 sequences, around an eighth of them singletons. The receptor's source is a human donor in good health (CMV status not recorded). Some clones in this sample may be carry-over from other donors' samples. The chain joins TRBV7-9 to TRBJ2-3; tentatively, D is TRBD2 (5 bases). Sequenced input: PBMCs. The chain's CDR3 is CASSLFQADYTDTQYF. For the CDR3, the DNA is TGTGCCAGCAGCTTATTTCAGGCAGACTACACAGATACGCAGTATTTT. Together with reference TRBV7-9 and TRBJ2-3, the CDR3 gives the full variable domain: DTGVSQNPRHKITKRGQNVTFRCDPISEHNRLYWYRQTLGQGPEFLTYFQNEAQLEKSRLLSDRFSAERPKGSFSTLEIQRTEQGDSAMYLCASSLFQADYTDTQYFGPGTRLTVL.